A selection of T cell receptor beta chains follows, all from one sample in a study of graft-versus-host responses after intestinal transplantation. The method was immunoSEQ multiplex PCR; TCRdb's version includes in-frame clones alone and lacks a portion of them. Found here are about 18,000 clones, roughly 82% of them singletons; the top ten hold under 2%. Here the sequenced sample was PBMCs, taken 14 days after transplant. These receptors originate from a human patient who received an intestinal transplant, so some T cells may come from the graft donor. Each CDR3 is given with its conserved first and last residue. D genes are given only for firm matches. The size field is filled for only some rows; it gives once, few, many or a size class.

- | TRBJ2-7 | - | TRBV25-1 | CASSPSKPYEQYF | TGTGCCAGCAGTCCGTCCAAACCCTACGAGCAGTACTTC
- | TRBJ2-7 | - | TRBV5-4 | CASSLIAGATYEQYF | TGTGCCAGCAGCTTAATCGCAGGGGCGACGTACGAGCAGTACTTC
TRBD2 | TRBJ2-1 | - | TRBV4-1 | CASSQGLAGGTDEQFF | TGCGCCAGCAGCCAAGGTCTAGCGGGAGGTACCGATGAGCAGTTCTTC
TRBD1 | TRBJ2-7 | - | TRBV7-9 | CASSPVQGAPNSYEQYF | TGTGCCAGCAGCCCAGTCCAGGGGGCTCCTAATTCCTACGAGCAGTACTTC
- | TRBJ2-7 | - | TRBV6-1 | CASSVPQSYYEQYF | TGTGCCAGCAGTGTCCCGCAGTCCTACTACGAGCAGTACTTC
- | TRBJ1-2 | - | TRBV28 | CASSFGQLYGYTF | TGTGCCAGCAGCTTCGGACAGCTCTATGGCTACACCTTC
- | TRBJ1-3 | few | TRBV4-1 | CASSQVGGDSGNTIYF | TGCGCCAGCAGCCAAGTAGGAGGGGACTCTGGAAACACCATATATTTT
- | TRBJ2-7 | few | TRBV19 | CASSIDVPRVGSYEQYF | TGTGCCAGTAGTATAGATGTTCCCAGGGTTGGCTCCTACGAGCAGTACTTC
- | TRBJ1-2 | - | TRBV5-1 | CASSLTVANYGYTF | TGCGCCAGCAGCTTGACGGTAGCTAACTATGGCTACACCTTC
- | TRBJ2-1 | - | TRBV5-3 | CARSLAWSAPDRWVYWAYNEQFF | TGTGCCAGAAGCTTGGCTTGGTCCGCTCCGGACAGATGGGTTTATTGGGCCTACAATGAGCAGTTCTTC
TRBD2 | TRBJ2-2 | few | TRBV4-1 | CASSQESGGAGGELFF | TGCGCCAGCAGCCAAGAATCCGGGGGGGCCGGCGGGGAGCTGTTTTTT
- | TRBJ1-2 | - | TRBV6-5 | CASSYRSDLGYTF | TGTGCCAGCAGTTACCGGTCGGATCTAGGCTACACCTTC
- | TRBJ1-2 | - | TRBV10-1 | CASSESLDYGYTF | TGCGCCAGCAGTGAGTCTCTTGACTATGGCTACACCTTC
- | TRBJ1-1 | - | TRBV9 | CASSFRPDTEAFF | TGTGCCAGCAGCTTTCGACCCGACACTGAAGCTTTCTTT
- | TRBJ1-1 | - | TRBV5-5 | CASSLVVGFTEAFF | TGTGCCAGCAGCTTGGTGGTGGGATTCACTGAAGCTTTCTTT
TRBD1 | TRBJ2-7 | - | TRBV25-1 | CASSAALRDRSYEQYF | TGTGCCAGCAGTGCAGCTCTACGGGACAGGTCATACGAGCAGTACTTC
- | TRBJ1-5 | - | TRBV6-1 | CASSELTGVHQPQHF | TGTGCCAGCAGTGAACTGACAGGAGTACATCAGCCCCAGCATTTT
- | TRBJ1-2 | - | TRBV5-6 | CASSPEGRLDRNYGYTF | TGTGCCAGCAGCCCGGAAGGACGGTTAGACCGGAACTATGGCTACACCTTC
TRBD1 | TRBJ2-5 | - | TRBV4-1 | CASSQNRGLGETQYF | TGCGCCAGCAGCCAGAACAGGGGGCTGGGAGAGACCCAGTACTTC
- | TRBJ2-2 | - | TRBV4-2 | CASSQVEGVGELFF | TGTGCCAGCAGCCAAGTTGAAGGGGTCGGGGAGCTGTTTTTT
- | TRBJ1-5 | - | TRBV19 | CASSIVGAAGTQPQHF | TGTGCCAGTAGTATAGTTGGAGCGGCGGGTACTCAGCCCCAGCATTTT
TRBD2 | TRBJ2-2 | - | TRBV7-7 | CASSAGLVVNTGELFF | TGTGCCAGCAGCGCTGGACTAGTTGTGAACACCGGGGAGCTGTTTTTT
- | TRBJ2-7 | once | TRBV6-5 | CASSEYSSYEQYF | TGTGCCAGCAGTGAATACTCCTCCTACGAGCAGTACTTC
TRBD2 | TRBJ2-3 | - | TRBV7-9 | CASSLYSGGVSDTQYF | TGTGCCAGCAGCTTGTATAGCGGGGGGGTTTCAGATACGCAGTATTTT
TRBD1 | TRBJ1-5 | - | TRBV5-5 | CASSLDRGSQPQHF | TGTGCCAGCAGCCTCGACAGGGGGAGTCAGCCCCAGCATTTT
- | TRBJ1-1 | few | TRBV6-5 | CASSYSETEEAFF | TGTGCCAGCAGTTACTCTGAGACAGAAGAAGCTTTCTTT
- | TRBJ1-5 | - | TRBV4-2 | CASSQEGFKVKSQPQHF | TGTGCCAGCAGCCAAGAAGGGTTTAAGGTGAAGAGTCAGCCCCAGCATTTT
TRBD2 | TRBJ2-1 | - | TRBV7-2 | CASKPLAGLYNEQFF | TGTGCCAGCAAGCCACTAGCGGGCCTCTACAATGAGCAGTTCTTC
TRBD1 | TRBJ2-3 | - | TRBV19 | CASSIMFSWTGSTDTQYF | TGTGCCAGTAGTATCATGTTCTCTTGGACAGGGAGCACAGATACGCAGTATTTT
- | TRBJ1-2 | - | TRBV7-3 | CASSFGRKGVNGYTF | TGTGCCAGCAGCTTTGGCCGGAAAGGGGTCAATGGCTACACCTTC
- | TRBJ1-1 | - | TRBV9 | CASSVGRGEGTEAFF | TGTGCCAGCAGCGTAGGACGGGGGGAAGGGACTGAAGCTTTCTTT
- | TRBJ2-5 | - | TRBV6-1 | CASRIRDGGQETQYF | TGTGCCAGCAGAATCCGGGACGGGGGCCAAGAGACCCAGTACTTC
- | TRBJ2-2 | few | TRBV4-2 | CASSQDVAEFTGELFF | TGTGCCAGCAGCCAAGACGTAGCGGAGTTCACCGGGGAGCTGTTTTTT
- | TRBJ2-7 | few | TRBV6-1 | CASRAGQYEQYF | TGTGCCAGCAGGGCGGGACAGTACGAGCAGTACTTC
TRBD1 | TRBJ1-5 | few | TRBV6-1 | CASSEPGQGAQPQHF | TGTGCCAGCAGTGAACCGGGACAGGGGGCGCAGCCCCAGCATTTT
- | TRBJ2-1 | - | TRBV6-5 | CASSSSSHEQFF | TGTGCCAGCAGTTCATCTAGCCACGAGCAGTTCTTC
- | TRBJ2-6 | - | TRBV19 | CASSWSSGANVLTF | TGCGCCAGTAGCTGGAGCTCTGGGGCCAACGTCCTGACTTTC
- | TRBJ2-1 | - | TRBV5-1 | CASSSTDLYNEQFF | TGCGCCAGCAGCTCAACGGATTTATACAATGAGCAGTTCTTC
- | TRBJ2-7 | - | TRBV15 | CATSRGYPTGSTDEQYF | TGTGCCACCAGCAGAGGGTATCCTACAGGGTCAACGGACGAGCAGTACTTC
- | TRBJ2-7 | - | TRBV9 | CASSVEGGSYEQYF | TGTGCCAGCAGCGTAGAAGGAGGCTCCTACGAGCAGTACTTC
- | TRBJ2-3 | once | TRBV11-2 | CASSFRDPDTQYF | TGTGCCAGCAGCTTCCGGGACCCAGATACGCAGTATTTT
- | TRBJ2-1 | - | TRBV28 | CASSPLSSYNEQFF | TGTGCCAGCTCGCCCCTGAGCTCCTACAATGAGCAGTTCTTC
- | TRBJ2-1 | - | TRBV7-9 | CASRHGTSAYNEQFF | TGTGCCAGCAGACACGGGACATCCGCCTACAATGAGCAGTTCTTC
TRBD1 | TRBJ1-2 | - | TRBV9 | CASSNLIQGAYYGYTF | TGTGCCAGCAGCAATCTAATCCAGGGGGCCTACTATGGCTACACCTTC
TRBD2 | TRBJ2-2 | - | TRBV10-3 | CAIRGETSGRLNTGELFF | TGTGCCATCAGGGGGGAGACTAGCGGGAGGCTGAATACCGGGGAGCTGTTTTTT
TRBD1 | TRBJ1-2 | - | TRBV6-5 | CASSYIGTGYGYTF | TGTGCCAGCAGTTACATTGGGACAGGGTATGGCTACACCTTC
TRBD2 | TRBJ2-3 | - | TRBV5-4 | CASSHPGLGITDTQYF | TGTGCCAGCAGCCATCCGGGACTAGGGATTACAGATACGCAGTATTTT
- | TRBJ2-1 | - | TRBV5-4 | CASSPNGNEQFF | TGTGCCAGCAGCCCCAACGGCAATGAGCAGTTCTTC